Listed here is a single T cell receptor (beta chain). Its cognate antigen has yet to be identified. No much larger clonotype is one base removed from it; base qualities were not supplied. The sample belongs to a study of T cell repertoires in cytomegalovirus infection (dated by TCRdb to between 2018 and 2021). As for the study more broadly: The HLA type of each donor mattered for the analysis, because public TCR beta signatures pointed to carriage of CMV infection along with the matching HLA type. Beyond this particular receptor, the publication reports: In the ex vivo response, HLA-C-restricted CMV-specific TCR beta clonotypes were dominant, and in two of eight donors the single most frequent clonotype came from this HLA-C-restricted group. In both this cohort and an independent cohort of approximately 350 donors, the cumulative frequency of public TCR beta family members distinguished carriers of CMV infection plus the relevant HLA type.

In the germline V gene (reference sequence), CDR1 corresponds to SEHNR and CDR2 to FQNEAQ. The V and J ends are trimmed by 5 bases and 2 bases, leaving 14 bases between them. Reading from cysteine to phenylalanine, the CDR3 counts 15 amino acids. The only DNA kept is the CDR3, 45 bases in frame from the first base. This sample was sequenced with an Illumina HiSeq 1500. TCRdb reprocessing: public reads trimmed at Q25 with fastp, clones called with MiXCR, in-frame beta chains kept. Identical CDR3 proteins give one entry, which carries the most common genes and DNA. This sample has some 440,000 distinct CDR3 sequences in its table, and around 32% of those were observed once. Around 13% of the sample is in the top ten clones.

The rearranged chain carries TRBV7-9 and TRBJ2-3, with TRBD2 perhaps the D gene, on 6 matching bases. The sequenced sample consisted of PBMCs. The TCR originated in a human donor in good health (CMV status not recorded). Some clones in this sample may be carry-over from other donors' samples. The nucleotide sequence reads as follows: TGTGCCAGCAGCCCGCGGGACCCGCCCACAGATACGCAGTATTTT. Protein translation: CASSPRDPPTDTQYF. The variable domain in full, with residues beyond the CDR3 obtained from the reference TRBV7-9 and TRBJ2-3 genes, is DTGVSQNPRHKITKRGQNVTFRCDPISEHNRLYWYRQTLGQGPEFLTYFQNEAQLEKSRLLSDRFSAERPKGSFSTLEIQRTEQGDSAMYLCASSPRDPPTDTQYFGPGTRLTVL.